These 32 T cell receptor beta chains originate from one sample sequenced in a study of shared clonotypes between healthy human individuals (dated by TCRdb to between 2020 and 2021). The library was generated by the immunoSEQ multiplex PCR assay. The immuneACCESS repertoire file appears here via TCRdb, limited to in-frame rearrangements. These files lack a portion of the clones; in checked studies, under half of the deficit traces to unresolved V genes, and the cause of the others is not known. A total of some 690,000 clones appear in this sample, 90% of them only once. The ten largest clones take up approximately 35% of the sample. The source material was memory CD8+ T cells from PBMCs. The cell subset or site label for this specimen denotes: CD45RO+ cells pooled with CCR7-negative TemRA cells. These receptors came from a man younger than 35 in good health. Some clones in this sample may be carry-over from other donors' samples.

The chain combines TRBV6-5 with TRBJ1-2; 7 nucleotides line up with TRBD1. J lost 6 bases, V lost 4 bases, and 5 bases had no gene match. CDR1 and CDR2 (germline): MNHEY, SVGAGI. This CDR3 has 13 amino acids. CDR3 region: CASSSQGTHGYTF. CDR3 sequence (DNA): TGTGCCAGCAGTTCACAGGGGACCCATGGCTACACCTTC.

Here the CDR3 DNA reads TGTGCCAGCAGCTTAGCATACCAAGCGGCAGATACGCAGTATTTT. It codes for CASSLAYQAADTQYF. The genes are TRBV13 and TRBJ2-3; a possible D gene is TRBD2 (5 bases). Trimming stripped 1 base from V and 4 bases from J, with 12 bases between. The germline V gene has CDR1 PRHDT and CDR2 FYEKMQ (reference sequence). The CDR3 contains 15 residues.

In its sample, this clone was seen once. This chain links TRBV11-2 with TRBJ1-1; 8 nucleotides align to TRBD1. Trimming removed 5 bases from V and 5 bases from J; junction bases left unmatched: 7. CDR1 SGHAT and CDR2 FQNNGV come from the germline V gene. CDR3 length: 14 residues. The CDR3 sequence is CASSPRDRQTEAFF. CDR3 nucleotides: TGTGCCAGCAGCCCCCGGGACAGGCAAACTGAAGCTTTCTTT.

This chain joins TRBV10-3 and TRBJ2-1; 9 bases align to TRBD1. The CDR3 extends over 18 amino acids. CDR1 and CDR2 (germline): ENHRY, SYGVKD. With V trimmed by 2 bases and J by 4 bases, 12 bases remained unmatched. The CDR3: CAISEPAGTGFPYNEQFF. CDR3 bases: TGTGCCATCAGTGAGCCAGCAGGGACAGGGTTTCCTTACAATGAGCAGTTCTTC.

The gene calls are TRBV28 and TRBJ2-3; the D gene is possibly TRBD2 (6 bases). With 5 bases removed from V and 6 bases from J, the gap between germline ends came to 24 bases. Germline V gives CDR1 MDHEN, CDR2 SYDVKM. The CDR3 covers 17 residues. The DNA for the CDR3 is TGTGCCAGCAGTCAAACAGCGGGCCACCATCTCCGGGATACGCAGTATTTT. This gives the protein CASSQTAGHHLRDTQYF.

J is TRBJ2-7 and V is TRBV7-3; the match to TRBD2 covers 12 bases. Germline V CDR1 and CDR2: SGHTA, FQGTGA. Trimming took 5 bases from V and 6 from J; bases not matched to a gene: 5. The CDR3 loop spans 14 amino acids. CDR3 nucleotide sequence: TGTGCCAGCAGCCCGACTAGCGGGAGTCCCGAGCAGTACTTC. Amino acids: CASSPTSGSPEQYF.

The rearrangement uses TRBV28 and TRBJ2-4; TRBD1 matches at 10 bases. V gave up 5 bases and J gave up 1 base; unmatched junction bases: 5. The CDR3 is 16 residues long. Per germline, CDR1 MDHEN and CDR2 SYDVKM. CDR3 sequence reads: CASSPDRGPAKNIQYF. The CDR3 nucleotides are TGTGCCAGCAGTCCCGACAGGGGGCCTGCCAAAAACATTCAGTACTTC.

J is TRBJ2-1 and V is TRBV7-2, with 7 bases fitting TRBD2. Germline CDR1 is SGHTA and CDR2 is FQGNSA. The CDR3 length is 13 residues. Trimming took 5 bases from V and 10 from J; bases not matched to a gene: 8. The DNA for the CDR3 is TGTGCCAGCAGCATCTTGACTAGCCCCGAGCAGTTCTTC. The encoded protein is CASSILTSPEQFF.

V and J are TRBV11-2 and TRBJ2-7, with unresolved D. The CDR3 has 14 residues. V lost 3 bases, J lost 3 bases, and 12 bases lay in between. Germline loops: CDR1 SGHAT, CDR2 FQNNGV. The CDR3 sequence: CASSLRPGYYEQYF. DNA for the CDR3: TGTGCCAGCAGCTTGAGGCCGGGCTACTACGAGCAGTACTTC.

This rearrangement joins TRBV29-1 to TRBJ2-3; 7 nucleotides agree with TRBD2. Trimming removed 7 bases from V and 7 bases from J; junction bases left unmatched: 5. CDR1 is SQVTM and CDR2 is ANQGSEA in the germline V gene. This CDR3 is built from 11 residues. CDR3: CSAGGSNTQYF. The CDR3 DNA sequence: TGCAGCGCCGGGGGGTCAAATACGCAGTATTTT.

The V call is TRBV5-8, the J call TRBJ1-3; D is unresolved. The CDR3 has 16 residues. Trimming took 4 bases from V and 5 from J, leaving 19 bases between them. From germline, CDR1 is SGHTS and CDR2 YDEGEE. CDR3 residues: CASSPPFTELRNTIYF. The CDR3 nucleotides are TGTGCCAGCAGCCCACCCTTTACGGAGTTGAGAAACACCATATATTTT.

The rearrangement joins TRBV19 to TRBJ2-1; the match to TRBD2 covers 9 bases. Germline V lookup: CDR1 LNHDA, CDR2 SQIVND (reference sequence). The J segment lost 8 bases and the V segment lost 5 bases, leaving 7 bases of the junction unmatched. The CDR3 is 14 residues long. The CDR3 DNA is TGTGCCAGTAGTCCCCGGGTAGCGGGAGATGAGCAGTTCTTC. Its protein is CASSPRVAGDEQFF. Complete variable domain (other parts from reference TRBV19 and TRBJ2-1): DGGITQSPKYLFRKEGQNVTLSCEQNLNHDAMYWYRQDPGQGLRLIYYSQIVNDFQKGDIAEGYSVSREKKESFPLTVTSAQKNPTAFYLCASSPRVAGDEQFFGPGTRLTVL.

The rearrangement joins TRBV7-8 to TRBJ1-2; perhaps TRBD1 as D (6 bases). Trimming stripped 2 bases from V and 6 bases from J, with 13 bases between. There are 14 residues in the CDR3. CDR1 is SGHVS, CDR2 FQNEAQ, per germline. CDR3 in amino acids: CASSLSFRGDGYTF. The DNA of the CDR3 is TGTGCCAGCAGCTTAAGTTTCAGGGGCGATGGCTACACCTTC.

The gene calls are TRBV28 and TRBJ1-6, with 10 positions matching TRBD1. CDR3 length equals 16 residues. CDR1 and CDR2 from the germline V gene are MDHEN and SYDVKM. J lost 9 bases, V lost 3 bases, and 8 bases had no gene match. CDR3 coding DNA: TGTGCCAGCAGTTTCTCCGGGACAGGGGAATTTTCACCCCTCCACTTT. Amino acid sequence: CASSFSGTGEFSPLHF. Full variable domain (rest looked up from reference TRBV28 and TRBJ1-6): DVKVTQSSRYLVKRTGEKVFLECVQDMDHENMFWYRQDPGLGLRLIYFSYDVKMKEKGDIPEGYSVSREKKERFSLILESASTNQTSMYLCASSFSGTGEFSPLHFGNGTRLTVT.

Worth noting for this clone: Other DNA sequences of this sample code for an identical CDR3. The V call is TRBV27, the J call TRBJ2-5, with 7 positions matching TRBD1. V trimming: 6 bases; J trimming: 4 bases; junction bases outside the gene matches: 5. The CDR3 is 13 amino acids. Per germline, CDR1 MNHEY and CDR2 SMNVEV (reference sequence). The CDR3 bases are TGTGCCAGCAGCCCGAGGGGGCGAGAGACCCAGTACTTC. Translation: CASSPRGRETQYF.

The CDR3 DNA sequence: TGTGCCAGTAGCGTTAGGGAGGGTATCGGCAATCAGCCCCAGCATTTT. This encodes CASSVREGIGNQPQHF. V is TRBV19 and J is TRBJ1-5; D unresolved. Trimming removed 6 bases from V and 2 bases from J, with 17 bases in between. Germline values: CDR1 LNHDA, CDR2 SQIVND (reference sequence). This CDR3 region has 16 residues. The whole variable domain, filled in from reference TRBV19 and TRBJ1-5, reads DGGITQSPKYLFRKEGQNVTLSCEQNLNHDAMYWYRQDPGQGLRLIYYSQIVNDFQKGDIAEGYSVSREKKESFPLTVTSAQKNPTAFYLCASSVREGIGNQPQHFGDGTRLSIL.

The chain joins TRBV28 to TRBJ2-7, with 9 nucleotides matching TRBD1. Germline CDR1 is MDHEN and CDR2 is SYDVKM. CDR3 length: 13 amino acids. The trim removed 5 bases at V and 5 bases at J, leaving 4 bases unmatched. CDR3 residues: CASSTGGRNEQYF. In nucleotides, the CDR3 is TGTGCCAGCAGTACAGGGGGCAGGAACGAGCAGTACTTC.

Turning to this clone: At the DNA level, this CDR3 is encoded by other sequences in the same sample as well. The chain is built from TRBV27 and TRBJ2-1; D perhaps matches TRBD2 (5 bases). V was trimmed by 3 bases and J by 0 bases, leaving 9 bases between them. Germline CDR1 reads MNHEY; CDR2 reads SMNVEV (reference sequence). There are 15 residues in the CDR3. CDR3 DNA sequence: TGTGCCAGCAGTTTTCGAGGGAGCTCCTACAATGAGCAGTTCTTC. Translating gives CASSFRGSSYNEQFF.

This rearrangement joins TRBV7-9 to TRBJ2-7, with 7 bases fitting TRBD1. Germline values: CDR1 SEHNR, CDR2 FQNEAQ (reference sequence). After removal of 1 base from V and 2 bases from J, the junction contained 2 bases not matched to a gene. CDR3 length equals 14 residues. CDR3: CASSLVQGAYEQYF. DNA for the CDR3: TGTGCCAGCAGCTTAGTTCAGGGGGCCTACGAGCAGTACTTC.

The chain carries TRBV9 and TRBJ2-1, with TRBD2 matching 10 bases. V was clipped by 3 bases and J by 4 bases; unmatched bases: 10. Germline assignment: CDR1 SGDLS and CDR2 YYNGEE. The CDR3 is 17 amino acids. The CDR3 DNA sequence: TGTGCCAGCAGCGGCTGGACTAGCGGAGGAGGGTACAATGAGCAGTTCTTC. Encoded protein: CASSGWTSGGGYNEQFF. Complete variable domain (other parts from reference TRBV9 and TRBJ2-1): DSGVTQTPKHLITATGQRVTLRCSPRSGDLSVYWYQQSLDQGLQFLIQYYNGEERAKGNILERFSAQQFPDLHSELNLSSLELGDSALYFCASSGWTSGGGYNEQFFGPGTRLTVL.

This sequence joins TRBV27 and TRBJ2-7, with D perhaps matching TRBD2 (7 bases). The V end was cut by 0 bases, the J end by 2 bases, with 14 bases between. The CDR3 is made up of 16 amino acids. CDR1 is MNHEY and CDR2 is SMNVEV in the germline V gene (reference sequence). This CDR3 is CASSLSAGAGAYEQYF. Written as DNA, the CDR3 is TGTGCCAGCAGTTTATCGGCAGGGGCGGGGGCCTACGAGCAGTACTTC.

This chain joins TRBV7-2 and TRBJ2-5, with a tentative D call TRBD2 (6 bases). Germline-derived CDR1 and CDR2 are SGHTA and FQGNSA. The CDR3 is 15 amino acids. V gave up 4 bases and J gave up 1 base, with 13 bases separating them. For the CDR3, the DNA is TGTGCCAGCAGCTCGAGGGACTCTTCCCAAGAGACCCAGTACTTC. Its translation is CASSSRDSSQETQYF.

A note on this clone: The sample has other DNA sequences that encode this CDR3 too. This chain joins TRBV7-8 and TRBJ2-7; D unclear. V lost 5 bases and J 5 bases, leaving 10 bases between the germline ends. From germline, CDR1 is SGHVS and CDR2 FQNEAQ. The CDR3 loop spans 12 amino acids. CDR3 amino acids: CASSLDRDEQYF. DNA for the CDR3: TGTGCCAGCAGCCTAGATCGAGACGAGCAGTACTTC.

V is TRBV9 and J is TRBJ2-3; D perhaps matches TRBD1 (7 bases). Trimming stripped 7 bases from V and 0 bases from J, with 21 bases between. The CDR3 loop spans 17 amino acids. Germline lookup yields CDR1 SGDLS and CDR2 YYNGEE. For the CDR3, the DNA is TGTGCCAGCTGCCCCAGGGGGTCGGGAGCTAGCACAGATACGCAGTATTTT. Its protein is CASCPRGSGASTDTQYF. The whole variable domain, filled in from reference TRBV9 and TRBJ2-3, reads DSGVTQTPKHLITATGQRVTLRCSPRSGDLSVYWYQQSLDQGLQFLIQYYNGEERAKGNILERFSAQQFPDLHSELNLSSLELGDSALYFCASCPRGSGASTDTQYFGPGTRLTVL.

The rearrangement links TRBV7-9 to TRBJ1-2; D remains unclear. V lost 5 bases and J lost 8, with 15 bases in between. The CDR3 consists of 13 residues. CDR1 is SEHNR, CDR2 FQNEAQ, per germline (reference sequence). DNA for the CDR3: TGTGCCAGCAGCCCCCCCCAGGCGATCGGCTACACCTTC. This gives the protein CASSPPQAIGYTF.

The CDR3 DNA reads as TGTGCCAGCAGTTGGCCGGCAGGCGAGGGCAATCAGCCCCAGCATTTT. Protein product: CASSWPAGEGNQPQHF. V and J are TRBV28 and TRBJ1-5; the D is unclear. V lost 4 bases and J 2 bases, leaving 15 bases between the germline ends. Germline CDR1 reads MDHEN; CDR2 reads SYDVKM. The CDR3 has 16 amino acids.

The J gene is TRBJ2-1, the V gene TRBV9, with 10 bases that match TRBD2. V lost 4 bases and J lost 5; bases outside the gene matches: 6. Germline assignment: CDR1 SGDLS and CDR2 YYNGEE. The CDR3 is 15 residues long. CDR3 sequence reads: CASSSSGRVDNEQFF. The CDR3 bases are TGTGCCAGCAGCTCTAGCGGGAGAGTTGACAATGAGCAGTTCTTC.

This sequence joins TRBV27 and TRBJ2-2; 8 bases align to TRBD1. With 7 bases clipped from V and 2 bases from J, the junction kept 6 bases outside the gene matches. The CDR3 is made up of 15 amino acids. In germline, CDR1 is MNHEY, CDR2 SMNVEV (reference sequence). CDR3 coding DNA: TGTGCCAGCAAAAGGACAGGGAGAAACACCGGGGAGCTGTTTTTT. Translating it yields CASKRTGRNTGELFF.

J is TRBJ2-7 and V is TRBV5-4; TRBD2 matches 8 bases. Germline CDR1 and CDR2: SGHNT and YYREEE (reference sequence). V dropped 2 bases and J dropped 2; count of bases not matched to a gene: 9. There are 16 residues in the CDR3. CDR3 amino acids: CASSFRYIAGTYEQYF. DNA of the CDR3: TGTGCCAGCAGCTTCCGCTATATAGCGGGGACCTACGAGCAGTACTTC.

A word on this clone: One end of the junction does not line up with germline, which may come from a read error. This chain uses TRBV5-4 with TRBJ2-1, with a tentative D call TRBD2 (6 bases). The CDR3 has 12 amino acids. Germline assignment: CDR1 SGHNT and CDR2 YYREEE (reference sequence). The CDR3 here is CASSLGPGERFF. The CDR3 DNA follows: TGTGCCAGCAGCTTGGGGCCGGGGGAGCGGTTCTTC.

The chain links TRBV15 to TRBJ2-5, with TRBD1 identical over 9 bases. Germline loops: CDR1 LNHNV, CDR2 YYDKDF (reference sequence). The CDR3 consists of 15 residues. With V trimmed by 6 bases and J by 0 bases, 5 bases remained unmatched. The CDR3 nucleotides are TGTGCCACCAGTCCGACAGGGGGGTACCAAGAGACCCAGTACTTC. This encodes CATSPTGGYQETQYF.

The chain uses TRBV2 and TRBJ1-1; tentatively, D is TRBD1 (6 bases). CDR3 length equals 17 residues. Germline CDR1 SNHLY, CDR2 FYNNEI. V was shortened by 2 bases and J by 4 bases, with 20 bases between the two germline ends. The CDR3 reads CASSEFAGAAWGTEAFF. The CDR3 nucleotides read TGTGCCAGCAGTGAATTCGCAGGGGCCGCCTGGGGCACTGAAGCTTTCTTT.